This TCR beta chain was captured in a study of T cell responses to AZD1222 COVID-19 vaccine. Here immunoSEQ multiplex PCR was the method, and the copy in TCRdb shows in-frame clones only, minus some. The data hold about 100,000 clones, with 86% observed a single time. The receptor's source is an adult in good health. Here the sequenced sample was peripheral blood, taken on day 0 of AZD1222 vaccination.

This CDR3 reads CASSQSPSESYEQYF. The CDR3 DNA reads TGCGCCAGCAGTCAATCCCCCAGCGAATCCTACGAGCAGTACTTC. This chain uses TRBV23-1 with TRBJ2-7; D call uncertain. TRBV23-1 is marked as an open reading frame, function uncertain. Between the trimmed V and J ends, which lost 0 bases and 1 base, there was a span of 10 bases. The CDR3 runs 15 residues.